This T cell receptor beta chain stems from a study of T cells in Graves' hyperthyroidism and ophthalmopathy. Points from the study as a whole: From stable hyperthyroidism, ophthalmopathy was set apart by a 13 V-J model.

Regions amplified from RNA transcripts were the TCR beta CDR3 regions. The HTBI set primed first-round TCR CDR3 RT-PCR. Each CDR3 protein is one row after TCRdb ran MiXCR on the multiplex PCR reads. The sample holds around 700,000 distinct CDR3 sequences, around a sixth seen once. A remark on this clonotype: The target antigen is unknown.

These patients, aged 18 to 65, had recently diagnosed hyperthyroidism lasting under 2 months. Blood was drawn at first hyperthyroidism diagnosis, before any ophthalmopathy symptoms. Out of approximately 10 ml of fresh peripheral blood came the PBMCs. CDR3 length: 14 residues. V was trimmed by 3 bases and J by 7 bases, leaving 15 bases between them. Germline V gene sequence: CDR1 MDHEN, CDR2 SYDVKM. This receptor was identified in a woman aged 45 to 65 with Graves' hyperthyroidism that later progressed to Graves' ophthalmopathy. The rearrangement joins TRBV28 to TRBJ1-1; tentative D call: TRBD1 (5 bases). The sample was blood. Here the CDR3 reads CASSFSRATFEAFF. Here the CDR3 DNA reads TGTGCCAGCAGTTTTAGCAGGGCCACTTTTGAAGCTTTCTTT.